This TCR beta chain is from a study of T cells in Graves' hyperthyroidism and ophthalmopathy (dated by TCRdb to between 2018 and 2021). With respect to the entire study: Peripheral blood samples were taken at the time of initial diagnosis, prior to any treatment. A discovery cohort of roughly 96 patients, about 44 with Graves' ophthalmopathy and approximately 55 with stable Graves' hyperthyroidism, was used to find distinguishing TCR V-J signatures. An independent validation cohort of fewer than 20 hyperthyroidism patients and roughly 16 patients who later progressed to ophthalmopathy tested prospective prediction of ophthalmopathy. For training and testing, the 100 or so patients in the discovery cohort were randomly divided in a 7:3 ratio. Thyroid tissue and blood T-cell repertoires from six Graves' hyperthyroidism patients were also compared in the study. Following sampling, methimazole starting at 30 mg daily was given to hyperthyroidism patients, and high-dose intravenous methylprednisolone was given to ophthalmopathy patients. According to the paper, TCR Vbeta CDR3 sequencing was carried out on 135 peripheral blood samples, which came from around 43 ophthalmopathy, around 74 hyperthyroidism and roughly 17 progressor patients. Findings and caveats that apply to the study as a whole: Sample size was not statistically predetermined, and blinding of investigators to group allocation was not performed. In validation, the model predicted progression to ophthalmopathy with 60% to 71% sensitivity and approximately 72% specificity, a median of approximately 6.7 months before onset. Most expanded thyroid clonotypes (frequency above 0.001) were also detected in blood, a finding suggesting that blood repertoires may reflect thyroid immune responses. Ophthalmopathy was separated from stable hyperthyroidism by a 13 V-J signature model, with just over 85% sensitivity and roughly 81% specificity obtained in cross-validation and 80%/75% obtained in testing.

This clonotype was found many times. Its antigen target is currently unknown. No base qualities exist here, and no much larger clone lies one base off it. Relative to germline, V is 6 bases shorter and J is 2 bases shorter, with 14 bases between their ends. Including cysteine and phenylalanine, the CDR3 has 14 amino acids. Only the CDR3 DNA is retained, 42 bases long and in frame from the first base. Amplification of TCR beta CDR3 regions was carried out from RNA transcripts. For the first round of RT-PCR on the TCR CDR3, the HTBI primer set was used together with the Qiagen OneStep RT-PCR kit. A second multiplex PCR round built the libraries, followed by size selection and purification. The libraries were sequenced on an Illumina HiSeq2000 using paired-end 100 bp reads. Concerning the study's data processing: SOAPnuke was used to process the raw data, with reads discarded if the reads contained adapters or uncalled bases, had a mean Phred below 15, or lacked an exact constant-primer or identifier match. COPE v1.2.5 was used to merge high-quality paired reads, and clonotypes were defined as unique nucleotide sequences. Clonotypes were aligned to IMGT TRBV, TRBD and TRBJ reference segments using MiTCR v1.1. The analysis included only V-J combinations with a frequency above 0.0001, which together covered around 99% of the repertoires. The TCS score was defined as F50 (clonal expansion) divided by E x V (chaos), with BLOSUM62-based TCRdist calculated between CDR3 peptides within each V-J. Welch's t-statistics and random forest reduced 500 to 650 V-J features to about 12, which were used in a naive Bayes classifier (R e1071). The raw public data were reprocessed by TCRdb itself: fastp quality trimming at Q25, MiXCR clonotype calling, in-frame beta chains only. Entries are consolidated by CDR3 protein sequence, retaining the most common genes and DNA. The V and J calls follow TCRdb's processing rather than the paper's. Recorded for this sample are more than 450,000 distinct CDR3 sequences; roughly 15% of them occurred a single time. The ten largest clones take up around 14% of the sample.

Stable Graves' hyperthyroidism was defined as the absence of progression to ophthalmopathy over 18 months of follow-up. Hyperthyroidism patients were newly diagnosed, with disease duration under 2 months, and aged 18 to 65 years. The study excluded patients with uncontrolled infections, other autoimmune diseases, pregnancy or lactation. Diagnoses were established on the basis of clinical symptoms, serum thyroxine and TRAb, thyroid ultrasound, and orbital computed tomography. PBMCs were isolated from about 9 ml of fresh peripheral blood by Ficoll-Paque density gradient centrifugation. Total RNA was extracted with Trizol reagent, and quality was checked on an Agilent 2100 Bioanalyzer.

Sequences were obtained from blood. This receptor was identified in a woman aged 40-49 years with Graves' hyperthyroidism. This sequence uses TRBV12-3 or TRBV12-4 and TRBJ2-7; the D gene assignment is ambiguous. The CDR3 has the sequence CASSFTGRPYEQYF. The bases are TGTGCCAGCAGCTTCACTGGCAGACCCTACGAGCAGTACTTC.